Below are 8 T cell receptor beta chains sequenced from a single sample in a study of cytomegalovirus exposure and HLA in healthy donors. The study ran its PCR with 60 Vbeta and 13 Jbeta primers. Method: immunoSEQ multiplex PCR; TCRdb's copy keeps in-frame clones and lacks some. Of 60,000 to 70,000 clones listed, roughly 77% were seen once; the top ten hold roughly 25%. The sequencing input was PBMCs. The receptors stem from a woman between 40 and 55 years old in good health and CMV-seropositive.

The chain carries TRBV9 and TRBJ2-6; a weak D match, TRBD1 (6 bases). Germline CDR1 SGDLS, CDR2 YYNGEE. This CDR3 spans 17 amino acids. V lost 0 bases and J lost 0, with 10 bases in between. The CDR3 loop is CASSVVSRGSGANVLTF. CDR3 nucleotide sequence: TGTGCCAGCAGCGTAGTGAGCAGGGGCTCTGGGGCCAACGTCCTGACTTTC. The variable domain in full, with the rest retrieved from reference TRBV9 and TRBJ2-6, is DSGVTQTPKHLITATGQRVTLRCSPRSGDLSVYWYQQSLDQGLQFLIQYYNGEERAKGNILERFSAQQFPDLHSELNLSSLELGDSALYFCASSVVSRGSGANVLTFGAGSRLTVL.

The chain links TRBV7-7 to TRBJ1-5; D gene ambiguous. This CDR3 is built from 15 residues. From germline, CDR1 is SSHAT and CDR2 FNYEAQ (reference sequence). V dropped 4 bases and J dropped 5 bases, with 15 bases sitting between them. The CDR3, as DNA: TGTGCCAGCAGCTCGCGCGGAGGGCACCATCAGCCCCAGCATTTT. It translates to CASSSRGGHHQPQHF.

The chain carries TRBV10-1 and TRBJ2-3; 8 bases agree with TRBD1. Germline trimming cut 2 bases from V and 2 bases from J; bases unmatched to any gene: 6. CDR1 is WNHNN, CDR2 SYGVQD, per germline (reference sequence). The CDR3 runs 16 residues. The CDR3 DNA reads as TGCGCCAGCAGTGAGGACGGACAGGGCCACACAGATACGCAGTATTTT. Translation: CASSEDGQGHTDTQYF.

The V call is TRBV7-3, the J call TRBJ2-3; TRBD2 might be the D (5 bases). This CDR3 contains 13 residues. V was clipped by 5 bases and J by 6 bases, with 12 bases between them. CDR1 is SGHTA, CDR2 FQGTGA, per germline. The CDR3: CASSHSARDTQYF. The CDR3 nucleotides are TGTGCCAGCAGCCATAGCGCACGCGATACGCAGTATTTT.

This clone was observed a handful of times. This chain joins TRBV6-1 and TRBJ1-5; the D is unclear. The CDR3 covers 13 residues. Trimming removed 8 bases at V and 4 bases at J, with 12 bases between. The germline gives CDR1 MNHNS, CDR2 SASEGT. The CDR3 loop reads CASSSSPNQPQHF. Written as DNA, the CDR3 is TGTGCCAGCTCGAGTTCCCCGAATCAGCCCCAGCATTTT.

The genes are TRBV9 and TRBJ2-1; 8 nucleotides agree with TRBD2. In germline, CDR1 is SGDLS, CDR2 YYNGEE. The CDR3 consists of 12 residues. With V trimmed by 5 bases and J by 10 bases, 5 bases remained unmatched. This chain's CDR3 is CASSSAGGEQFF. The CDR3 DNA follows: TGTGCCAGCAGTTCCGCGGGGGGCGAGCAGTTCTTC.

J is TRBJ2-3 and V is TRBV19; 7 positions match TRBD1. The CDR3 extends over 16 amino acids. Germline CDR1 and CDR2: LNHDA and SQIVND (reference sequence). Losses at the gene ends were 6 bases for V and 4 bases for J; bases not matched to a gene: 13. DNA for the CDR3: TGTGCCAGTAGGGAATGGGGGACAGCGGCGCCAGATACGCAGTATTTT. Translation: CASREWGTAAPDTQYF.

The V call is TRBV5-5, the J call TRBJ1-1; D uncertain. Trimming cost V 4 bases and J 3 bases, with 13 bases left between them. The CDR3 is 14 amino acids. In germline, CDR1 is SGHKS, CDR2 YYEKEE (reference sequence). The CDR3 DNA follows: TGTGCCAGCAGCAAACCCGGGAGCCACACTGAAGCTTTCTTT. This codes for CASSKPGSHTEAFF.